Below are 15 T cell receptor beta chains sequenced from a single sample in a study of CD8 T cells in ankylosing spondylitis. Each CDR3 protein gets one entry after TCRdb re-called the 5' RACE reads with MiXCR. This sample has around 88,000 distinct CDR3 sequences; just under 9% occur once, and the top ten carry roughly 5.6%. Sequenced material: blood, either unsorted or a sorted T cell fraction (not recorded which). These receptors were obtained from a male donor with ankylosing spondylitis or in good health (not recorded which).

This chain joins TRBV7-2 and TRBJ2-6; possibly TRBD2 for D (6 bases). The V gene lost 5 bases and the J gene lost 0 bases, with 11 bases spanning the gap. Germline values: CDR1 SGHTA, CDR2 FQGNSA. CDR3 length: 16 amino acids. The DNA for the CDR3 is TGTGCCAGCAGCCTAGGAGGGGCCTCTGGGGCCAACGTCCTGACTTTC. Translated: CASSLGGASGANVLTF. The full variable domain, with the rest looked up from reference TRBV7-2 and TRBJ2-6, is GAGVSQSPSNKVTEKGKDVELRCDPISGHTALYWYRQSLGQGLEFLIYFQGNSAPDKSGLPSDRFSAERTGGSVSTLTIQRTQQEDSAVYLCASSLGGASGANVLTFGAGSRLTVL.

At least ten counts were recorded for this clonotype. The V call is TRBV7-9, the J call TRBJ2-7; TRBD2 matches at 10 bases. Per germline, CDR1 SEHNR and CDR2 FQNEAQ (reference sequence). V lost 2 bases to trimming and J lost 6 bases; unmatched junction nucleotides: 7. The CDR3 runs 15 residues. CDR3 protein: CASSLYSSGGSEQYF. In DNA form, the CDR3 reads TGTGCCAGCAGCTTATATTCTAGCGGGGGATCCGAGCAGTACTTC.

This clonotype came up many times. This chain connects TRBV27 to TRBJ1-1; TRBD1 might be the D (5 bases). Trimming stripped 3 bases from V and 4 bases from J, with 9 bases between. The CDR3 length is 13 residues. Germline CDR1 reads MNHEY; CDR2 reads SMNVEV (reference sequence). DNA for the CDR3: TGTGCCAGCAGTTTTCAGGGTACCACTGAAGCTTTCTTT. As protein: CASSFQGTTEAFF.

This clonotype was picked up many times. The rearrangement uses TRBV19 and TRBJ2-3, with D possibly being TRBD1 (6 bases). Germline CDR1 is LNHDA and CDR2 is SQIVND (reference sequence). The CDR3 is made up of 16 amino acids. V was pared by 5 bases and J by 2 bases, with 17 bases between. For the CDR3, the DNA is TGTGCCAGTAGTTCTCGACAGGCTTCGTTCACAGATACGCAGTATTTT. Protein product: CASSSRQASFTDTQYF.

This clonotype was seen many times. The chain is built from TRBV20-1 and TRBJ2-7; maybe TRBD2 (7 bases). Germline assignment: CDR1 DFQATT and CDR2 SNEGSKA (reference sequence). Trimming shortened V by 0 bases and J by 1 base, and 19 bases separated the two germline ends. The CDR3 is 17 residues long. For the CDR3, the DNA is TGCAGTGCTAGAGAGGGCGGGGGCCGCCGACTTTCCTACGAGCAGTACTTC. Amino acid sequence: CSAREGGGRRLSYEQYF.

Details on this clonotype: This may be a read error: a much more frequent sequence differs by one nucleotide. This sequence joins TRBV12-3 or TRBV12-4 and TRBJ1-2, with D uncertain. The V and J ends lost 10 bases and 2 bases respectively, with 8 bases between them. The CDR3 totals 11 residues. The CDR3 DNA reads TGTGCCAACAGCCTGAACTATGGCTACACCTTC. Its translation is CANSLNYGYTF.

The CDR3: CASSFDRGRETQYF. CDR3 sequence (DNA): TGCGCCAGCAGCTTCGACAGGGGGCGAGAGACCCAGTACTTC. The genes are TRBV5-1 and TRBJ2-5; 10 bases line up with TRBD1. The V gene end was trimmed by 2 bases and the J gene end by 4 bases; junction bases not matched to a gene: 2. CDR1 is SGHRS and CDR2 is YFSETQ in the germline V gene. This CDR3 spans 14 amino acids.

This rearrangement joins TRBV29-1 to TRBJ2-1; 12 bases are a match to TRBD2. CDR3 length: 15 amino acids. The germline V gene has CDR1 SQVTM and CDR2 ANQGSEA. The J segment lost 9 bases and the V segment lost 2 bases, leaving 8 bases of the junction unmatched. The CDR3 reads CSVEPLAGGFGEQFF. The DNA for the CDR3 is TGCAGCGTTGAACCACTAGCGGGGGGTTTTGGTGAGCAGTTCTTC.

This clonotype was counted ten times or more. The chain carries TRBV6-1 and TRBJ2-3; possible D gene TRBD1, 5 bases. Trimming took 6 bases from V and 4 from J, leaving 17 bases between them. The germline CDR1 and CDR2 sequences are MNHNS and SASEGT. The CDR3 totals 15 residues. CDR3 loop: CASRRSREEADTQYF. The DNA for the CDR3 is TGTGCCAGCAGGCGGTCCAGGGAAGAGGCAGATACGCAGTATTTT.

This clonotype was counted many times. This sequence joins TRBV5-1 and TRBJ2-7; D possibly corresponds to TRBD1 (6 bases). The germline V gene has CDR1 SGHRS and CDR2 YFSETQ. The V end was cut by 0 bases, the J end by 5 bases, with 18 bases between. The CDR3 is made up of 16 amino acids. CDR3 nucleotides: TGCGCCAGCAGCTTGGCAGGGGTTCAGTCCCTGGACGAGCAGTACTTC. Translation: CASSLAGVQSLDEQYF. The full variable domain, its missing parts supplied by reference TRBV5-1 and TRBJ2-7, is KAGVTQTPRYLIKTRGQQVTLSCSPISGHRSVSWYQQTPGQGLQFLFEYFSETQRNKGNFPGRFSGRQFSNSRSEMNVSTLELGDSALYLCASSLAGVQSLDEQYFGPGTRLTVT.

This clonotype was recorded many times. V usage is TRBV6-5 and J usage is TRBJ2-4; possible D gene TRBD1, 5 bases. The CDR3 spans 15 residues. The germline V gene encodes CDR1 MNHEY and CDR2 SVGAGI. V dropped 2 bases and J dropped 1 base, with 9 bases sitting between them. CDR3 bases: TGTGCCAGCAGTTACGTGGGGCCCGCCAAAAACATTCAGTACTTC. It codes for CASSYVGPAKNIQYF.

This chain uses TRBV7-2 with TRBJ1-2; possibly TRBD1 for D (6 bases). Germline V gene lookup returns CDR1 SGHTA and CDR2 FQGNSA. Between the trimmed V and J ends, which lost 1 base and 8 bases, there was a span of 14 bases. The CDR3 is 14 residues long. CDR3 bases: TGTGCCAGCAGCTTAGTCCAGGGGATGAAAGGCTACACCTTC. Protein sequence: CASSLVQGMKGYTF.

CDR3 DNA sequence: TGTGCCAGCAGTTTCCTTAGTATGGAGGCGGATACGCAGTATTTT. As protein: CASSFLSMEADTQYF. The rearrangement links TRBV6-5 to TRBJ2-3, with TRBD2 as a possible D gene (5 bases). Looked up from germline, CDR1 is MNHEY and CDR2 is SVGAGI. The CDR3 extends over 15 amino acids. V dropped 4 bases and J dropped 6 bases, with 17 bases sitting between them.

This clonotype has a count of ten or more. The chain couples TRBV6-1 to TRBJ1-5, with TRBD1 identical over 8 bases. There are 17 residues in the CDR3. Trimming took 6 bases from V and 4 from J; bases not matched to a gene: 14. Germline V CDR1 and CDR2: MNHNS, SASEGT. CDR3 coding DNA: TGTGCCAGCAGCCCAGCCGACAGGGGCACGGCAAATCAGCCCCAGCATTTT. It codes for CASSPADRGTANQPQHF.

This clonotype has just a few counts. The V gene is TRBV2, the J gene TRBJ2-3; D possibly corresponds to TRBD1 (6 bases). This CDR3 has 13 amino acids. The V gene lost 7 bases and the J gene lost 2 bases, with 10 bases spanning the gap. Germline V gives CDR1 SNHLY, CDR2 FYNNEI. The DNA of the CDR3 is TGTGCCAGCACTAGGGGGACCACAGATACGCAGTATTTT. Translating it yields CASTRGTTDTQYF.